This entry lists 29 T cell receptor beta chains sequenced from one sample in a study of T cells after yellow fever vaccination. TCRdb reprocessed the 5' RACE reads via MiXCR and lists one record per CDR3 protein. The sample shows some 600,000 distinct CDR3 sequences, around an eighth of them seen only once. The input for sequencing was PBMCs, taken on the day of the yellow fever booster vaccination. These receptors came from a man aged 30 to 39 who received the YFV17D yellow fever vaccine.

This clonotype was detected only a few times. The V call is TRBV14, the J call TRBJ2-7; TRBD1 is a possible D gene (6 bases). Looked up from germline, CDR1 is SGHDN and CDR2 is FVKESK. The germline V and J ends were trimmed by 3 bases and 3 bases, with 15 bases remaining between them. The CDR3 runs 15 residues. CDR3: CASSQAGTRFYEQYF. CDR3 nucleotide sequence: TGTGCCAGCAGCCAGGCCGGGACAAGATTCTACGAGCAGTACTTC.

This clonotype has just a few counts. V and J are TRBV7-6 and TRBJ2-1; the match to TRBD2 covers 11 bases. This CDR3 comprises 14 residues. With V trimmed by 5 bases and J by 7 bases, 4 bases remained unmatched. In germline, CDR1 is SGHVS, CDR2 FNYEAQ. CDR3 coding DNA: TGTGCCAGCAGCCCGGGACTAGCGGTTAATGAGCAGTTCTTC. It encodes CASSPGLAVNEQFF. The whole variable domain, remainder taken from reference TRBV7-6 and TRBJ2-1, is GAGVSQSPRYKVTKRGQDVALRCDPISGHVSLYWYRQALGQGPEFLTYFNYEAQQDKSGLPNDRFSAERPEGSISTLTIQRTEQRDSAMYRCASSPGLAVNEQFFGPGTRLTVL.

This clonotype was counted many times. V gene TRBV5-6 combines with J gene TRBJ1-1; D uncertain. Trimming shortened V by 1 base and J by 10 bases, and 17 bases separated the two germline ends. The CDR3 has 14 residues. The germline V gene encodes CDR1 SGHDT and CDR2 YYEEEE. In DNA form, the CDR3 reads TGTGCCAGCAGCTTGTCCGCGTCGCTCTTCGTAGCTTTCTTT. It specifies CASSLSASLFVAFF.

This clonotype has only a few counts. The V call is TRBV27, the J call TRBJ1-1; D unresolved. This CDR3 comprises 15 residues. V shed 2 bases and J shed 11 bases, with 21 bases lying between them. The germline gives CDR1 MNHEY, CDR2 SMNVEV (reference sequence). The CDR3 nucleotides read TGTGCCAGCAGTTTAGGAGGGCCCCGTAGGAACACGGCTTTCTTT. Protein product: CASSLGGPRRNTAFF.

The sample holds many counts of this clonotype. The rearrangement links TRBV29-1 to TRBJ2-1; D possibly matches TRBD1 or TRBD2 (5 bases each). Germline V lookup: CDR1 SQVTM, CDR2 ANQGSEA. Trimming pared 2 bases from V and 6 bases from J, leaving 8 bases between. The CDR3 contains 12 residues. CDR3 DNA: TGCAGCGTTGAAAGGGACCGCAATGAGCAGTTCTTC. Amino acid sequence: CSVERDRNEQFF.

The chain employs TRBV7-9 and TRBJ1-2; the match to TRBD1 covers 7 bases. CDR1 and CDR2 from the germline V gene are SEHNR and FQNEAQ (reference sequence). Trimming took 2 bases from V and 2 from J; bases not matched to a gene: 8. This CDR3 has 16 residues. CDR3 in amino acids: CASSLKTGVTNYGYTF. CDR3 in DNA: TGTGCCAGCAGCTTAAAAACAGGGGTTACAAACTATGGCTACACCTTC.

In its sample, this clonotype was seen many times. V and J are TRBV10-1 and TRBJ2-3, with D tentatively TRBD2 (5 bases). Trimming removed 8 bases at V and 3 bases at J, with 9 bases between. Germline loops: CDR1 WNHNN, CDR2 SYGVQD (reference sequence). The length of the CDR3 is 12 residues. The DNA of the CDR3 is TGCGCCAGCGGGAGATCAACAGATACGCAGTATTTT. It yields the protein CASGRSTDTQYF.

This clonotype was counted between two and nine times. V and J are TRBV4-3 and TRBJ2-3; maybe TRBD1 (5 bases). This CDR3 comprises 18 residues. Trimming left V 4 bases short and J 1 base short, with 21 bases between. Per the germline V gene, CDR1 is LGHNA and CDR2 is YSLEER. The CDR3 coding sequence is TGCGCCAGCAGCCCCGGACCAACAGGAGAGGTCCGCACAGATACGCAGTATTTT. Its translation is CASSPGPTGEVRTDTQYF.

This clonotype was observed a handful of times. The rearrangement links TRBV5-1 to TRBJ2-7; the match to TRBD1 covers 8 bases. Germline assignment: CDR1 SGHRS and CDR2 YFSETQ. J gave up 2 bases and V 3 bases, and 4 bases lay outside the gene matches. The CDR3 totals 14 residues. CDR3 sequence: CASSSTGDPYEQYF. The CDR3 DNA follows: TGCGCCAGCAGCTCGACAGGGGATCCCTACGAGCAGTACTTC.

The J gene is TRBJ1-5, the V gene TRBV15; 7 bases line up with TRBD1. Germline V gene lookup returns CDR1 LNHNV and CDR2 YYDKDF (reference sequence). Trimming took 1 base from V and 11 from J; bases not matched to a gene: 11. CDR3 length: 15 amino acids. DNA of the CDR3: TGTGCCACCAGCAGAGCCGCGGTGGGGCAGGGGGCCCAGCATTTT. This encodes CATSRAAVGQGAQHF.

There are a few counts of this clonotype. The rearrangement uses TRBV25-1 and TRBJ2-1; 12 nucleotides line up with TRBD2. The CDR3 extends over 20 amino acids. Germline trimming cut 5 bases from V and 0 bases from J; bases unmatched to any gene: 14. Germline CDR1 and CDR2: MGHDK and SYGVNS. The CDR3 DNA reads TGTGCCAGCAGTCCGGGTGTGGGTCTAGCGGGAGGGAACTCCTACAATGAGCAGTTCTTC. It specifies CASSPGVGLAGGNSYNEQFF.

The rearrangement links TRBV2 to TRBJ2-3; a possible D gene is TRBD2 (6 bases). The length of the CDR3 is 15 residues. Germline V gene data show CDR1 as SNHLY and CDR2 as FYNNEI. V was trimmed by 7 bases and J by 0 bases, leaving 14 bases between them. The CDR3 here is CASKIGGPSTDTQYF. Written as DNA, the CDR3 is TGTGCCAGCAAAATCGGGGGTCCTAGCACAGATACGCAGTATTTT.

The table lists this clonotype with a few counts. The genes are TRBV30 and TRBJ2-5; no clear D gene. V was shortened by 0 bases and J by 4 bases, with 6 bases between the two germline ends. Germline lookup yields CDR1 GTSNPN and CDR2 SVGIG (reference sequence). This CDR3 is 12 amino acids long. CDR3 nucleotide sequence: TGTGCCTGGAGTGTTCTAGGAGAGACCCAGTACTTC. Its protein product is CAWSVLGETQYF.

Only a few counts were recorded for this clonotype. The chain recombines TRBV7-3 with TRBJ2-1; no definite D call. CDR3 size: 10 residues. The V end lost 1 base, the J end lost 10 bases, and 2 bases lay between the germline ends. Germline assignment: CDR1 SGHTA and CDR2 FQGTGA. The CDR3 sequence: CASSLKEQFF. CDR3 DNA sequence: TGTGCCAGCAGCTTAAAAGAGCAGTTCTTC.

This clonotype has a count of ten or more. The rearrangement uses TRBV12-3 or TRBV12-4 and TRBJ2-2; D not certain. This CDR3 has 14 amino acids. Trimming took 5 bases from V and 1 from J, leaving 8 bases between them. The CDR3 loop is CASSPRLNTGELFF. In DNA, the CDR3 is TGTGCCAGCAGTCCCCGCTTGAACACCGGGGAGCTGTTTTTT.

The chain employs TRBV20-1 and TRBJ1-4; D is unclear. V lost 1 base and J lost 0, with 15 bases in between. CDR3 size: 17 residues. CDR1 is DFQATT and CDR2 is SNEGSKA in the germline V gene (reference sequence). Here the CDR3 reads CSARGRAGLATNEKLFF. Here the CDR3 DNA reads TGCAGTGCTAGAGGTCGGGCAGGCCTTGCAACTAATGAAAAACTGTTTTTT.

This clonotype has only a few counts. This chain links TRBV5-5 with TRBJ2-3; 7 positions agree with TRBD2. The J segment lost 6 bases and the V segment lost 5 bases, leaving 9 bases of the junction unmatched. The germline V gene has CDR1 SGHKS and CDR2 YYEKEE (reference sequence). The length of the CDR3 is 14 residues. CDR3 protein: CASSPSRELDTQYF. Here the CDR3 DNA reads TGTGCCAGCAGTCCTTCGCGGGAGTTGGATACGCAGTATTTT.

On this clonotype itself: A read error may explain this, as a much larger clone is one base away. The CDR3 DNA follows: TGTACCAGCAGTTTAGGACGCACAGGGGTAACTGGGGCCAACGTCCTGACTTTC. This codes for CTSSLGRTGVTGANVLTF. V is TRBV12-3 or TRBV12-4 and J is TRBJ2-6; 7 positions match TRBD1. This CDR3 is 18 amino acids long.

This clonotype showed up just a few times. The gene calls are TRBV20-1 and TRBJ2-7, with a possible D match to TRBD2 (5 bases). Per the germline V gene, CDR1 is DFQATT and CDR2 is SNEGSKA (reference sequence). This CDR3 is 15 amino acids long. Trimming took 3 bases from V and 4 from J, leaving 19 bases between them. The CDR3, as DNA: TGCAGTGCTAGGGCGAGGGCCAAGTCGGTTTACGAGCAGTACTTC. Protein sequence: CSARARAKSVYEQYF.

This chain's CDR3 is CASSLASGVENSPLHF. The CDR3, as DNA: TGCGCCAGCAGCCTCGCTTCGGGGGTCGAAAATTCACCCCTCCACTTT. The genes are TRBV5-1 and TRBJ1-6; the D gene is possibly TRBD1 (5 bases). Trimming stripped 4 bases from V and 7 bases from J, with 18 bases between. CDR3 size: 16 residues. Looked up from germline, CDR1 is SGHRS and CDR2 is YFSETQ.

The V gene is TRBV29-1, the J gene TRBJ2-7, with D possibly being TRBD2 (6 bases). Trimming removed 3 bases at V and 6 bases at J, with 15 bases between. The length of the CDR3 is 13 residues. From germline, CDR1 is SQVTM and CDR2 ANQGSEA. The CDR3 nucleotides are TGCAGCGTTGATTCGGCGGGACGGGGCGAGCAGTACTTC. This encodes CSVDSAGRGEQYF.

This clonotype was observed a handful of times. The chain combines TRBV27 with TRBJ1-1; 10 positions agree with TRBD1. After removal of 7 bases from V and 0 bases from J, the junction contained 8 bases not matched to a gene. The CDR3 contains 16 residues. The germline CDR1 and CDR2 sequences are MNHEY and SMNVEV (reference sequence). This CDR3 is CASTNWGTGVNTEAFF. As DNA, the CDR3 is TGTGCCAGCACCAACTGGGGGACAGGGGTGAACACTGAAGCTTTCTTT.

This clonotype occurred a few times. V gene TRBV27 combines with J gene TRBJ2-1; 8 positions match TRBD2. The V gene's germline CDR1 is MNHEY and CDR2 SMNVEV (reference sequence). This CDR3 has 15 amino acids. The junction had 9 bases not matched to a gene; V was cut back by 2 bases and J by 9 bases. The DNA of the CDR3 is TGTGCCAGCAGTTTAAGGCGGGAGCGGGGGTTTGAGCAGTTCTTC. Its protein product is CASSLRRERGFEQFF.

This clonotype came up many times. The CDR3 sequence: CSVEVGLNQPQHF. For the CDR3, the DNA is TGCAGCGTTGAAGTAGGCCTTAATCAGCCCCAGCATTTT. This sequence joins TRBV29-1 and TRBJ1-5; D gene unclear. This CDR3 spans 13 amino acids. Between the trimmed V and J ends, which lost 1 base and 4 bases, there was a span of 8 bases. CDR1 is SQVTM and CDR2 is ANQGSEA in the germline V gene.

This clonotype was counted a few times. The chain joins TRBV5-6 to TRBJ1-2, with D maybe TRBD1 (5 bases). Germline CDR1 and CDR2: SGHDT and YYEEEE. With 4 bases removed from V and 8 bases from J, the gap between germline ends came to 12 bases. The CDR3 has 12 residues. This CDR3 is CASSPDTRGYTF. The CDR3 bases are TGTGCCAGCAGCCCGGACACGAGGGGCTACACCTTC.

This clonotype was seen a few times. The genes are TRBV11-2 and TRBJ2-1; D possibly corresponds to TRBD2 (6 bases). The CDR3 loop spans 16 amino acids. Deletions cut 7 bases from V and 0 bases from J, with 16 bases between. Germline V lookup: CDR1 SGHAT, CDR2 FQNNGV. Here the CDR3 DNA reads TGTGCCAGCAACAAAGCGGGTGATAGCTCCTACAATGAGCAGTTCTTC. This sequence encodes CASNKAGDSSYNEQFF.

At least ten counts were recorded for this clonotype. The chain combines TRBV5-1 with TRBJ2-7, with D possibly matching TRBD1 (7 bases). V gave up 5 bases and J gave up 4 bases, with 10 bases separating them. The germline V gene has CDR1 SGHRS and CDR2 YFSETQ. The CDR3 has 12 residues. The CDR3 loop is CASRAGGYEQYF. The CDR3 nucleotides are TGCGCCAGCAGAGCAGGGGGGTACGAGCAGTACTTC.

CDR3 nucleotides: TGTGCCTGCGACAGGGGTCATAGCAATCAGCCCCAGCATTTT. Translated: CACDRGHSNQPQHF. The chain links TRBV5-4 to TRBJ1-5; 8 bases map to TRBD1. This CDR3 is built from 14 residues. V trimming: 10 bases; J trimming: 0 bases; junction bases outside the gene matches: 6. Germline V lookup: CDR1 SGHNT, CDR2 YYREEE (reference sequence).

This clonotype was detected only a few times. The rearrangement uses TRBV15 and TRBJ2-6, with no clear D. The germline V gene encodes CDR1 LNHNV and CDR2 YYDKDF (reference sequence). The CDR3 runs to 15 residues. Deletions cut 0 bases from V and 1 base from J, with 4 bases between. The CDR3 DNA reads TGTGCCACCAGCAGAGATGCTTCTGGGGCCAACGTCCTGACTTTC. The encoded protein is CATSRDASGANVLTF.